A single sample gave rise to the 16 T cell receptor beta chains below, sequenced in a study of T cell repertoires in cytomegalovirus infection. Each CDR3 protein is one row after TCRdb ran MiXCR on the reads. The table lists approximately 500,000 distinct CDR3 sequences, about 11% of them singletons, with about a tenth in the top ten. Material: PBMCs. The receptors here all came from a human donor in good health (CMV status not recorded). Some clones in this sample may be carry-over from other donors' samples.

This clonotype turned up a few times. The chain couples TRBV20-1 to TRBJ1-5, with D maybe TRBD1 (5 bases). V was cut by 4 bases and J by 4 bases, with 8 bases left in between. The CDR3 is 12 amino acids. Germline V gene lookup returns CDR1 DFQATT and CDR2 SNEGSKA (reference sequence). CDR3 in amino acids: CSATAGNQPQHF. DNA of the CDR3: TGCAGTGCTACGGCAGGGAATCAGCCCCAGCATTTT.

The table lists this clonotype with many counts. The chain links TRBV9 to TRBJ1-6, with D possibly being TRBD1 (6 bases). The CDR3 consists of 13 residues. Germline V gives CDR1 SGDLS, CDR2 YYNGEE. Between the trimmed V and J ends, which lost 4 bases and 10 bases, there was a span of 12 bases. In nucleotides, the CDR3 is TGTGCCAGCAGCCAGGGGATTCGGTCACCCCTCCACTTT. Translation gives CASSQGIRSPLHF.

Ten or more counts support this clonotype. The chain has TRBV6-6 and TRBJ1-2; a possible D gene is TRBD1 (6 bases). The V gene's germline CDR1 is MNHNY and CDR2 SVGAGI (reference sequence). This CDR3 is built from 16 residues. The V end was cut by 1 base, the J end by 5 bases, with 17 bases between. The DNA for the CDR3 is TGTGCCAGCAGTTACTTCGTGTCGACAGGTGCTTATGGCTACACCTTC. It is translated as CASSYFVSTGAYGYTF.

This clonotype was observed at least ten times. J is TRBJ1-4 and V is TRBV25-1; D ambiguous. Looked up from germline, CDR1 is MGHDK and CDR2 is SYGVNS. The CDR3 runs 15 residues. V was cut by 4 bases and J by 2 bases, with 11 bases left in between. DNA for the CDR3: TGTGCCAGCAGTGCCTCCGGGAGGACTAATGAAAAACTGTTTTTT. It specifies CASSASGRTNEKLFF.

The sample holds many counts of this clonotype. This chain's CDR3 is CASSLWDTTEAFF. In DNA form, the CDR3 reads TGTGCCAGCAGCTTGTGGGACACAACTGAAGCTTTCTTT. This sequence joins TRBV5-6 and TRBJ1-1; maybe TRBD1 (6 bases). V lost 1 base and J 5 bases, leaving 9 bases between the germline ends. Germline assignment: CDR1 SGHDT and CDR2 YYEEEE. This CDR3 spans 13 amino acids.

J is TRBJ2-1 and V is TRBV13; 9 bases align to TRBD2. The trim removed 5 bases at V and 5 bases at J, leaving 10 bases unmatched. Per germline, CDR1 PRHDT and CDR2 FYEKMQ (reference sequence). The CDR3 consists of 16 residues. The CDR3: CASSPTSGTINNEQFF. The CDR3 coding sequence is TGTGCCAGCAGCCCGACTAGCGGAACGATAAACAATGAGCAGTTCTTC.

This clonotype was seen repeatedly, ten times or more. V is TRBV7-2 and J is TRBJ1-1; the D is unclear. Trimming took 1 base from V and 1 from J, leaving 10 bases between them. This CDR3 comprises 15 residues. Germline CDR1 is SGHTA and CDR2 is FQGNSA. DNA of the CDR3: TGTGCCAGCAGCTTAGGACCAGGAAAGAACACTGAAGCTTTCTTT. It is translated as CASSLGPGKNTEAFF.

In its sample, this clonotype was seen many times. This chain connects TRBV7-2 to TRBJ2-1; D tentatively reads TRBD1 or TRBD2 (5 bases each). This CDR3 has 15 residues. From germline, CDR1 is SGHTA and CDR2 FQGNSA. Trimming shortened V by 6 bases and J by 4 bases, and 16 bases separated the two germline ends. The CDR3 DNA follows: TGTGCCAGCAGGCAGTTCGGGGACCCATACAATGAGCAGTTCTTC. Encoded protein: CASRQFGDPYNEQFF.

This chain links TRBV19 with TRBJ1-1; D is undetermined. This CDR3 has 16 residues. Germline V lookup: CDR1 LNHDA, CDR2 SQIVND (reference sequence). Trimming removed 7 bases from V and 4 bases from J, with 22 bases in between. CDR3 in amino acids: CASTQTLPRVRTEAFF. The CDR3 region has the DNA TGTGCCAGTACCCAAACTCTTCCTCGGGTGCGCACTGAAGCTTTCTTT.

This clonotype showed up just a few times. CDR3 sequence reads: CASSLLAEHNEQFF. CDR3 coding DNA: TGTGCCAGCAGTTTACTAGCGGAGCACAATGAGCAGTTCTTC. The chain carries TRBV12-3 or TRBV12-4 and TRBJ2-1, with TRBD2 matching over 7 bases. The CDR3 totals 14 residues. J gave up 5 bases and V 2 bases, and 3 bases lay outside the gene matches.

This clonotype showed up many times. This rearrangement joins TRBV7-2 to TRBJ1-1; 7 nucleotides match TRBD1. This CDR3 contains 14 residues. From germline, CDR1 is SGHTA and CDR2 FQGNSA. The J segment lost 6 bases and the V segment lost 6 bases, leaving 10 bases of the junction unmatched. The CDR3 is CASRTGTDYSEAFF. CDR3 sequence (DNA): TGTGCCAGCAGAACCGGGACAGACTATTCTGAAGCTTTCTTT.

This clonotype was observed a handful of times. The rearrangement links TRBV20-1 to TRBJ2-1; D not certain. V lost 5 bases, J lost 2 bases, and 22 bases lay in between. This CDR3 region has 17 residues. Germline values: CDR1 DFQATT, CDR2 SNEGSKA (reference sequence). Written as DNA, the CDR3 is TGCAGTGCTCTCCACGGCGTCGGCCACGGCCCCTACAATGAGCAGTTCTTC. This encodes CSALHGVGHGPYNEQFF.

This clonotype was seen repeatedly, ten times or more. The rearrangement links TRBV7-8 to TRBJ1-1; TRBD1 is a possible D gene (5 bases). The CDR3 has 14 amino acids. V lost 5 bases and J lost 7, with 17 bases in between. Germline CDR1 is SGHVS and CDR2 is FQNEAQ. In DNA, the CDR3 is TGTGCCAGCAGCCCGCTCGCCGAGGGGAATGAAGCTTTCTTT. Its translation is CASSPLAEGNEAFF.

This clonotype was seen many times. CDR3 in DNA: TGTGCCAGCAGTTTCCCGCCTGGCGGGCTGAACACTGAAGCTTTCTTT. Amino acids: CASSFPPGGLNTEAFF. The J gene is TRBJ1-1, the V gene TRBV6-2 or TRBV6-3; D remains ambiguous. Germline values: CDR1 MNHEY, CDR2 SVGEGT. The CDR3 runs 16 residues. Trimming removed 4 bases at V and 0 bases at J, with 15 bases between.

In this sample, this clonotype turned up many times. The chain carries TRBV7-9 and TRBJ1-1, with D unclear. Germline V CDR1 and CDR2: SEHNR, FQNEAQ (reference sequence). Deletions cut 5 bases from V and 1 base from J, with 11 bases between. This CDR3 comprises 14 residues. CDR3 protein: CASSIISENTEAFF. CDR3 nucleotide sequence: TGTGCCAGCAGCATTATTTCGGAGAACACTGAAGCTTTCTTT. Together with reference TRBV7-9 and TRBJ1-1, the CDR3 gives the full variable domain: DTGVSQNPRHKITKRGQNVTFRCDPISEHNRLYWYRQTLGQGPEFLTYFQNEAQLEKSRLLSDRFSAERPKGSFSTLEIQRTEQGDSAMYLCASSIISENTEAFFGQGTRLTVV.

This clonotype was detected only a few times. The chain employs TRBV5-1 and TRBJ2-3; a weak D match, TRBD1 (5 bases). This CDR3 contains 15 residues. CDR1 and CDR2 from the germline V gene are SGHRS and YFSETQ. V lost 2 bases and J lost 3, with 13 bases in between. This CDR3 reads CASSLEGDWTDTQYF. The CDR3 bases are TGCGCCAGCAGCTTAGAAGGGGATTGGACAGATACGCAGTATTTT.